These 29 T cell receptor beta chains were sequenced from one sample in a study of long-term antiretroviral therapy in people with HIV. Sequencing used immunoSEQ v3.0 at survey level. TCRdb's table, derived via immunoSEQ multiplex PCR, lists solely in-frame clones and lacks some. Seen here are tens of thousands of clones, approximately 94% observed once, and the top ten hold 3% to 4.5%. This specimen consisted of unsorted PBMCs, obtained 4.1 years after starting antiretroviral therapy. The receptors shown here come from a woman in her forties or fifties with HIV.

The genes are TRBV5-1 and TRBJ2-6, with a weak D call TRBD1 (5 bases). V lost 2 bases, J lost 2 bases, and 8 bases lay in between. The CDR3 sequence is 15 residues long. CDR1 SGHRS and CDR2 YFSETQ come from the germline V gene. CDR3: CASSFSGTGANVLTF. The CDR3 region has the DNA TGCGCCAGCAGCTTCTCAGGGACTGGGGCCAACGTCCTGACTTTC.

This sequence joins TRBV19 and TRBJ1-5; D not resolved. Trimming left V 0 bases short and J 2 bases short, with 11 bases between. The CDR3 is made up of 16 amino acids. Looked up from germline, CDR1 is LNHDA and CDR2 is SQIVND (reference sequence). CDR3 sequence reads: CASSIERLSGNQPQHF. The CDR3 nucleotides are TGTGCCAGTAGTATAGAGAGACTAAGCGGCAATCAGCCCCAGCATTTT.

J is TRBJ2-7 and V is TRBV19, with D perhaps given as TRBD1 or TRBD2 (5 bases each). The CDR3 runs 15 residues. Trimming removed 9 bases from V and 1 base from J, with 19 bases in between. Germline CDR1 reads LNHDA; CDR2 reads SQIVND (reference sequence). The DNA of the CDR3 is TGTGCCAGCACCGGGACCTCGAGCTTATCCTACGAGCAGTACTTC. This sequence encodes CASTGTSSLSYEQYF.

As for this clone: Within the sample, other DNA sequences also encode this same CDR3. V usage is TRBV7-9 and J usage is TRBJ2-2, with unresolved D. Trimming took 6 bases from V and 1 from J, leaving 6 bases between them. The CDR3 spans 13 residues. Germline V gives CDR1 SEHNR, CDR2 FQNEAQ (reference sequence). CDR3 loop: CASRRRNTGELFF. CDR3 bases: TGTGCCAGCAGACGGAGGAACACCGGGGAGCTGTTTTTT.

The rearrangement joins TRBV30 to TRBJ1-3; possibly TRBD1 for D (6 bases). There are 15 residues in the CDR3. V was cut by 4 bases and J by 0 bases, with 13 bases left in between. CDR1 GTSNPN and CDR2 SVGIG come from the germline V gene (reference sequence). CDR3 nucleotide sequence: TGTGCCTGGACTACAGGGATAATCTCTGGAAACACCATATATTTT. Its protein is CAWTTGIISGNTIYF.

V usage is TRBV5-8 and J usage is TRBJ2-3, with D tentatively TRBD2 (5 bases). Germline V gene lookup returns CDR1 SGHTS and CDR2 YDEGEE. The CDR3 is 12 amino acids. V was clipped by 5 bases and J by 5 bases, with 9 bases between them. The CDR3 loop is CASRDFGDTQYF. The CDR3 bases are TGTGCCAGCAGGGACTTTGGAGATACGCAGTATTTT. Full variable domain (remainder filled in from reference TRBV5-8 and TRBJ2-3): EAGVTQSPTHLIKTRGQQATLRCSPISGHTSVYWYQQALGLGLQFLLWYDEGEERNRGNFPPRFSGRQFPNYSSELNVNALELEDSALYLCASRDFGDTQYFGPGTRLTVL.

V gene TRBV25-1 combines with J gene TRBJ2-5; D uncertain. CDR1 is MGHDK, CDR2 SYGVNS, per germline. The V end lost 3 bases, the J end lost 7 bases, and 15 bases lay between the germline ends. This CDR3 comprises 14 residues. CDR3 DNA sequence: TGTGCCAGCAGTGACAGGACCCGGGCAAGGACCCAGTACTTC. This codes for CASSDRTRARTQYF. Complete variable domain (other parts from reference TRBV25-1 and TRBJ2-5): EADIYQTPRYLVIGTGKKITLECSQTMGHDKMYWYQQDPGMELHLIHYSYGVNSTEKGDLSSESTVSRIRTEHFPLTLESARPSHTSQYLCASSDRTRARTQYFGPGTRLLVL.

This clone was seen only once. The chain has TRBV7-3 and TRBJ2-7, with D tentatively TRBD1 or TRBD2 (5 bases each). Germline V gene sequence: CDR1 SGHTA, CDR2 FQGTGA. Trimming cost V 2 bases and J 3 bases, with 17 bases left between them. CDR3 length: 16 residues. CDR3 in amino acids: CASSLGAGRDGYEQYF. The DNA for the CDR3 is TGTGCCAGCAGCTTAGGGGCCGGCAGGGACGGCTACGAGCAGTACTTC.

This clone appeared a single time. J is TRBJ2-3 and V is TRBV29-1; D assignment may be TRBD1 or TRBD2 (6 bases each). CDR1 SQVTM and CDR2 ANQGSEA come from the germline V gene. V lost 4 bases to trimming and J lost 6 bases, with 14 bases between them. CDR3 length: 13 residues. CDR3 protein: CSVVVGGGDTQYF. DNA of the CDR3: TGCAGCGTTGTGGTCGGGGGCGGGGATACGCAGTATTTT.

This chain joins TRBV19 and TRBJ2-3; TRBD1 is a possible D gene (5 bases). The germline V and J ends were trimmed by 4 bases and 0 bases, with 11 bases remaining between them. Germline-derived CDR1 and CDR2 are LNHDA and SQIVND (reference sequence). This CDR3 has 15 residues. The CDR3 bases are TGTGCCAGTAGTACTTCAGGGTCTAGCACAGATACGCAGTATTTT. This encodes CASSTSGSSTDTQYF.

This clone came up a few times. The gene calls are TRBV11-2 and TRBJ1-6; D remains unclear. The germline V gene has CDR1 SGHAT and CDR2 FQNNGV. The length of the CDR3 is 13 residues. The germline V and J ends were trimmed by 7 bases and 6 bases, with 10 bases remaining between them. CDR3 amino acids: CASTFGVNSPLHF. DNA for the CDR3: TGTGCCAGCACATTCGGAGTTAATTCACCCCTCCACTTT.

CDR3: CASSTGNTEAFF. CDR3 bases: TGTGCCAGTAGTACAGGGAACACTGAAGCTTTCTTT. This rearrangement joins TRBV19 to TRBJ1-1; no firm D call. Germline assignment: CDR1 LNHDA and CDR2 SQIVND (reference sequence). Trimming pared 4 bases from V and 1 base from J, leaving 4 bases between. This CDR3 region has 12 residues.

This clone was seen just once. The CDR3 spells CASSIWDGNEKLFF. CDR3 nucleotide sequence: TGTGCCAGTAGTATTTGGGACGGGAATGAAAAACTGTTTTTT. The chain couples TRBV19 to TRBJ1-4; D is possibly TRBD1 (5 bases). Trimming stripped 3 bases from V and 5 bases from J, with 10 bases between. The CDR3 runs to 14 residues. CDR1 and CDR2 from the germline V gene are LNHDA and SQIVND (reference sequence).

The chain combines TRBV11-2 with TRBJ2-2; no clear D gene. CDR1 is SGHAT, CDR2 FQNNGV, per germline. Trimming stripped 3 bases from V and 3 bases from J, with 11 bases between. The CDR3 spans 15 residues. Here the CDR3 reads CASSLGLGDTGELFF. In nucleotides, the CDR3 is TGTGCCAGCAGCTTGGGTCTGGGCGACACCGGGGAGCTGTTTTTT.

The chain links TRBV11-3 to TRBJ2-1, with 9 bases matching TRBD2. CDR1 is SGHNT, CDR2 YENEEA, per germline. CDR3 length equals 15 residues. The J segment lost 3 bases and the V segment lost 0 bases, leaving 0 bases of the junction unmatched. CDR3 DNA: TGTGCCAGCAGCTTAGAGCGGGGGGGCTACAATGAGCAGTTCTTC. This sequence encodes CASSLERGGYNEQFF.

The V call is TRBV10-3, the J call TRBJ2-7; D is unresolved. The CDR3 has 13 amino acids. Per germline, CDR1 ENHRY and CDR2 SYGVKD. V was clipped by 4 bases and J by 5 bases, with 12 bases between them. The CDR3 reads CAISGYPSDEQYF. As DNA, the CDR3 is TGTGCCATCAGTGGGTACCCTTCCGACGAGCAGTACTTC.

The chain has TRBV7-9 and TRBJ1-4, with a tentative D call TRBD1 (5 bases). The germline gives CDR1 SEHNR, CDR2 FQNEAQ (reference sequence). The CDR3 covers 15 residues. Between the trimmed V and J ends, which lost 5 bases and 4 bases, there was a span of 14 bases. DNA of the CDR3: TGTGCCAGCAGCCCCCCCGGGGCCTATAATGAAAAACTGTTTTTT. Translated: CASSPPGAYNEKLFF.

This clone was seen a single time. J is TRBJ2-5 and V is TRBV5-6, with D tentatively TRBD1 (6 bases). CDR3 length equals 18 residues. Germline lookup yields CDR1 SGHDT and CDR2 YYEEEE. The V and J ends lost 3 bases and 4 bases respectively, with 25 bases between them. CDR3 DNA: TGTGCCAGCAGCTACAGGGTCGGGGTAGTGGGGGCTCGAGAGACCCAGTACTTC. Translation gives CASSYRVGVVGARETQYF.

The chain carries TRBV6-1 and TRBJ1-2, with D possibly TRBD1 on 5 matching bases. The CDR3 sequence is 15 residues long. CDR1 and CDR2 from the germline V gene are MNHNS and SASEGT. Trimming took 5 bases from V and 8 from J, leaving 21 bases between them. CDR3 nucleotide sequence: TGTGCCAGCAGTCCGAACGCGGGGTCGGGACGCGGCTACACCTTC. This gives the protein CASSPNAGSGRGYTF.

This chain connects TRBV5-1 to TRBJ2-3; D is unclear. V was clipped by 4 bases and J by 0 bases, with 12 bases between them. The CDR3 contains 15 residues. CDR1 and CDR2 from the germline V gene are SGHRS and YFSETQ. CDR3 residues: CASSPRWASTDTQYF. CDR3 DNA sequence: TGCGCCAGCAGCCCCCGTTGGGCGAGCACAGATACGCAGTATTTT.

V usage is TRBV4-1 and J usage is TRBJ1-5; weak D call: TRBD1 (5 bases). Trimming left V 2 bases short and J 4 bases short, with 15 bases between. Germline V lookup: CDR1 MGHRA, CDR2 YSYEKL. The CDR3 is made up of 16 amino acids. For the CDR3, the DNA is TGCGCCAGCAGCCAACTCGTCTCGAGGGGTAATCAGCCCCAGCATTTT. It encodes CASSQLVSRGNQPQHF.

This chain joins TRBV28 and TRBJ2-2; possibly TRBD1 for D (5 bases). Deletions cut 2 bases from V and 7 bases from J, with 11 bases between. This CDR3 is 14 amino acids long. Germline V CDR1 and CDR2: MDHEN, SYDVKM. The CDR3 sequence: CASSLIGAIGELFF. For the CDR3, the DNA is TGTGCCAGCAGTTTAATAGGGGCGATCGGGGAGCTGTTTTTT.

This clone showed up just once. This rearrangement joins TRBV2 to TRBJ1-5; 7 bases fit TRBD1. The germline CDR1 and CDR2 sequences are SNHLY and FYNNEI. The CDR3 loop spans 15 amino acids. With V trimmed by 7 bases and J by 2 bases, 8 bases remained unmatched. The CDR3 DNA reads TGTGCCAGCACCCAACAAGACAGGGGCAATCAGCCCCAGCATTTT. It encodes CASTQQDRGNQPQHF.

The CDR3 DNA is TGTGCCAGCAGCTTGGCCGGGTTGGGGACTGAAGCTTTCTTT. It specifies CASSLAGLGTEAFF. The chain joins TRBV5-8 to TRBJ1-1; D remains ambiguous. The germline V gene has CDR1 SGHTS and CDR2 YDEGEE. The ends were cut back, 0 bases at V and 5 bases at J, with 11 bases in the middle. The CDR3 sequence is 14 residues long. The complete variable domain, with remaining parts taken from reference TRBV5-8 and TRBJ1-1, reads EAGVTQSPTHLIKTRGQQATLRCSPISGHTSVYWYQQALGLGLQFLLWYDEGEERNRGNFPPRFSGRQFPNYSSELNVNALELEDSALYLCASSLAGLGTEAFFGQGTRLTVV.

CDR3 protein: CASSIAGTTDTQYF. As DNA, the CDR3 is TGTGCCAGTAGTATAGCAGGGACCACAGATACGCAGTATTTT. The chain has TRBV19 and TRBJ2-3, with D perhaps TRBD1 or TRBD2 (5 bases each). The CDR3 spans 14 residues. CDR1 and CDR2 (germline): LNHDA, SQIVND (reference sequence). Trimming shortened V by 1 base and J by 2 bases, and 7 bases separated the two germline ends.

The genes are TRBV2 and TRBJ1-4; 8 nucleotides match TRBD1. This CDR3 region has 15 residues. CDR1 is SNHLY, CDR2 FYNNEI, per germline. V was clipped by 7 bases and J by 3 bases; unmatched bases: 7. Here the CDR3 DNA reads TGTGCCAGCAACGGACAGGGAGGACCTAATGAAAAACTGTTTTTT. Its translation: CASNGQGGPNEKLFF.

V gene TRBV5-5 combines with J gene TRBJ1-1, with D possibly matching TRBD1 (5 bases). Germline lookup yields CDR1 SGHKS and CDR2 YYEKEE (reference sequence). This CDR3 has 14 amino acids. Trimming cost V 2 bases and J 1 base, with 9 bases left between them. CDR3 nucleotides: TGTGCCAGCAGCTTTGGGACCCAGAACACTGAAGCTTTCTTT. This codes for CASSFGTQNTEAFF.

J is TRBJ1-2 and V is TRBV2, with D perhaps TRBD1 (6 bases). This CDR3 comprises 14 residues. Germline CDR1 is SNHLY and CDR2 is FYNNEI. The V end was cut by 7 bases, the J end by 6 bases, with 18 bases between. Written as DNA, the CDR3 is TGTGCCAGCACCCTGTGGGGGGGCGACGATGGCTACACCTTC. It yields the protein CASTLWGGDDGYTF.

This clone was seen a handful of times. V is TRBV7-6 and J is TRBJ2-3; a possible D gene is TRBD2 (5 bases). CDR3 length: 13 residues. Germline V gene sequence: CDR1 SGHVS, CDR2 FNYEAQ. V was trimmed by 0 bases and J by 10 bases, leaving 11 bases between them. The CDR3 DNA is TGTGCCAGCAGCTTAGCGACCGGGGTGCCGCAGTATTTT. Translating it yields CASSLATGVPQYF.